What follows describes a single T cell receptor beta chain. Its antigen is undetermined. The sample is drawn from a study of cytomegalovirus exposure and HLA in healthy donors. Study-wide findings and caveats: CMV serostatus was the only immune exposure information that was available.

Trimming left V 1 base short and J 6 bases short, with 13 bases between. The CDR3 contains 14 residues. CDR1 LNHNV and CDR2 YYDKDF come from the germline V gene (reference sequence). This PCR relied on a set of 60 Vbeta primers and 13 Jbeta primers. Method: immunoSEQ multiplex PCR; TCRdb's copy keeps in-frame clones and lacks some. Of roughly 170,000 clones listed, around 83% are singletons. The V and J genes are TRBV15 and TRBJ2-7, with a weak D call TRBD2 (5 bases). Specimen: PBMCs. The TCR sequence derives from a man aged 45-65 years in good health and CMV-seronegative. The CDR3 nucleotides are TGTGCCACCAGCAGAGTAATTTTAGGGAGCGAGCAGTACTTC. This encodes CATSRVILGSEQYF.